This T cell receptor beta chain emerged from a study of T cell clonality in common variable immunodeficiency. The study's findings and limits: Fewer deletions and N-nucleotide insertions were reportedly seen in common variable immunodeficiency TCR beta sequences. CVID subjects shared fewer TCRbeta clones than healthy controls did.

CDR1 SGHTA and CDR2 FQGNSA come from the germline V gene. The CDR3 is 14 residues long. V lost 5 bases to trimming and J lost 2 bases; unmatched junction nucleotides: 2. This clone was detected many times. The antigen is not known. The CDR3 end lies 3 residues beyond the end of the read and is filled in from the germline J gene. Measured with immunoSEQ multiplex PCR; TCRdb has only the in-frame clones, and not every one. The repertoire yields just over 15,000 clones, none seen only once; the top ten contain less than 15%. The sequence was obtained from a human donor with common variable immunodeficiency. The chain has TRBV7-2 and TRBJ2-5, with TRBD2 identical over 10 bases. Material for sequencing was peripheral blood mononuclear cells. The CDR3 reads CASSRTSGQETQYF. The part of the CDR3 DNA that was read is TGTGCCAGCAGCCGGACTAGCGGACAAGAGACC.